Below are 25 T cell receptor gamma chains sequenced from a single sample in a study of γδ T cells in repeated Plasmodium falciparum infection. Bulk repertoires came from Vgamma9/Vdelta2+ or Vdelta2-negative gammadelta T cells flow-sorted from PBMC. TCRdb reanalysed the multiplex PCR reads with CATT. The sample carries 25,000 to 30,000 gamma-chain clones, about 3% recorded once. The source material was gamma-delta T cells from blood. The receptors were gathered from a pool of human donors (malaria-infected and uninfected, not separated).

This clone showed up just a few times. This may arise from a read error, as a much more abundant clone is one base away. There is no J gene call, but TRGV5 is given as the V gene. Germline V gene data show CDR1 as VINAFY and CDR2 as YDVSNSKD. This CDR3 spans 17 amino acids. The DNA of the CDR3 is TGTGCCACCTGGGACAGGCGCCCCTCTTCGAATTATTATAAGAGACTCTTT. Protein sequence: CATWDRRPSSNYYKRLF.

This clone was recorded many times. This may stem from a read error, because a much larger clone lies one nucleotide away. Distinct nucleotide sequences in the sample also encode this CDR3. The chain employs TRGV9 and TRGJ1 or TRGJ2. CDR1 GITISATS and CDR2 ISYDGTV come from the germline V gene (reference sequence). V dropped 2 bases and J dropped 2; count of bases not matched to a gene: 3. CDR3 length: 13 residues. The DNA of the CDR3 is TGTGCCTTGTGGGAGGGTTATTATTATAAGAAACTCTTT. It is translated as CALWEGYYYKKLF.

This clone was observed many times. This sequence is one base from a far larger clone and is likely a read error. J is TRGJ1 or TRGJ2 and V is TRGV8. This CDR3 has 14 amino acids. The V and J ends lost 4 bases and 8 bases, in that order; junction bases with no gene match: 14. Per germline, CDR1 VENAVY and CDR2 YDSYNSRV. This CDR3 reads CATWDGIIMDKKLF. The DNA of the CDR3 is TGTGCCACCTGGGACGGGATTATTATGGATAAGAAACTCTTT.

This clone was counted between two and nine times. TCRdb pairs this DNA with a much larger clone's protein that differs at residue 11, likely a read error; the protein shown was translated from the DNA. The DNA of the CDR3 is TGTGCCTTGTGGGGTGTGGAGTTGGGCAAAGAAATCAAGGTATTT. Translated, it gives CALWGVELGKEIKVF. The chain combines TRGV9 with TRGJP. CDR1 GITISATS and CDR2 ISYDGTV come from the germline V gene (reference sequence). This CDR3 region has 15 residues.

This clone was recorded at least ten times. TCRdb's entry gives the protein of a much larger clone, which mismatches this DNA's translation at residue 10, likely from a read error; the protein reported here is translated from the DNA. No J gene call was made, and the V gene is TRGV2. CDR3 length: 12 amino acids. Germline V gene sequence: CDR1 EGSNGY, CDR2 YDSYNSKV. This CDR3 is CATWDGDNKELF. In DNA, the CDR3 is TGTGCCACCTGGGACGGAGATAATAAGGAACTCTTT.

This clone was counted ten times or more. This is likely an artifact of a read error, given a far larger clone one base away. Other DNA sequences from this sample encode an identical CDR3 as well. No J gene was assigned, while the V gene was called as TRGV5. Germline V gene sequence: CDR1 VINAFY, CDR2 YDVSNSKD. The CDR3 runs to 12 residues. CDR3 residues: CATWDIVYKKLF. In DNA form, the CDR3 reads TGTGCCACCTGGGACATCGTCTATAAGAAACTCTTC.

The sample holds a few counts of this clone. A read error likely explains why the TCRdb protein, taken from a much larger clone, differs from this DNA's translation at residue 11; the protein shown is translated from the DNA. This rearrangement joins TRGV9 to TRGJP. TCRdb lists no J gene, so it was determined here by aligning the DNA to germline. Germline V CDR1 and CDR2: GITISATS, ISYDGTV (reference sequence). The CDR3 consists of 15 residues. CDR3 sequence reads: CALWEPPVGKEIKVF. The CDR3 DNA reads TGTGCCTTGTGGGAGCCCCCGGTGGGCAAAGAAATCAAGGTATTT.

This clone has at least ten counts. This likely stems from a read error, as it lies one base from a far larger clone. The V gene corresponds to TRGV9; no J gene was called. There are 12 residues in the CDR3. The germline V gene encodes CDR1 GITISATS and CDR2 ISYDGTV (reference sequence). The CDR3 loop reads CALWGGYYKRLF. As DNA, the CDR3 is TGTGCCTTGTGGGGGGGGTATTATAAGAGACTCTTT.

Only a few counts were recorded for this clone. Since a far larger clone is one base different, this is likely a read error. Other DNA sequences in this sample translate to the same CDR3. The chain uses TRGV4 and TRGJ1 or TRGJ2. TCRdb is silent on the J gene; assignment here came from matching the DNA to germline. Per germline, CDR1 EGSTGY and CDR2 YDSYTSSV. This CDR3 spans 11 amino acids. CDR3 residues: CATWVTNKKLF. Here the CDR3 DNA reads TGTGCTACCTGGGTTACCAATAAGAAACTCTTT.

CDR3 residues: CALWEVQRDFYYKKLF. DNA of the CDR3: TGTGCCTTGTGGGAGGTGCAGAGGGATTTTTATTATAAGAAACTCTTT. This chain joins TRGV9 and TRGJ1 or TRGJ2. The J gene is absent in TCRdb and was assigned here via DNA matching to germline. J lost 3 bases, V lost 0 bases, and 11 bases had no gene match. In germline, CDR1 is GITISATS, CDR2 ISYDGTV (reference sequence). There are 16 residues in the CDR3.

This clone was counted between two and nine times. This DNA's translation and the protein TCRdb lists, from a much larger clone, do not match at residue 11, likely due to a read error; the protein shown is translated from the DNA. V and J are TRGV9 and TRGJP. No J segment appears in TCRdb, so it was assigned here by matching the sequence to germline. Trimming removed 4 bases from V and 21 bases from J; junction bases left unmatched: 18. The CDR3 extends over 15 amino acids. Germline values: CDR1 GITISATS, CDR2 ISYDGTV (reference sequence). The CDR3 DNA reads TGTGCCTTGTGGGACCAAGAGTTGGGCAAAGGAATCAAGGTATTT. It translates to CALWDQELGKGIKVF.

This clone was seen ten or more times. Other nucleotide sequences in the sample specify the same CDR3. The chain has TRGV9 and TRGJ1 or TRGJ2. This CDR3 has 14 amino acids. V was clipped by 0 bases and J by 1 base; unmatched bases: 3. Germline V gives CDR1 GITISATS, CDR2 ISYDGTV (reference sequence). The CDR3 reads CALWEVLNYYKKLF. The CDR3 DNA is TGTGCCTTGTGGGAGGTGCTAAATTATTATAAGAAACTCTTT.

This clone has at least ten counts. Given a far larger clone just one base away, this is likely a sequencing read error. The chain combines TRGV9 with TRGJ1 or TRGJ2. Germline-derived CDR1 and CDR2 are GITISATS and ISYDGTV (reference sequence). The CDR3 is made up of 16 amino acids. The CDR3 protein is CALWEVDVRHYYKELF. The CDR3 nucleotides read TGTGCCTTGTGGGAGGTGGATGTTCGTCATTATTATAAGGAACTCTTT.

The table lists this clone with many counts. This sequence may be a read error, since a much larger clone differs from it by one base. The chain employs TRGV3 and TRGJ1 or TRGJ2. The J gene, not given by TCRdb, was assigned here from a germline match of the nucleotide sequence. The germline V gene has CDR1 VTNTFY and CDR2 YDVSTARD (reference sequence). The CDR3 contains 15 residues. The J segment lost 5 bases and the V segment lost 0 bases, leaving 10 bases of the junction unmatched. CDR3 nucleotides: TGTGCCACCTGGGACAGGCCCCTCTGTGATTATAAGAAACTCTTT. Protein sequence: CATWDRPLCDYKKLF.

This clone was counted ten times or more. TCRdb attributes to this sequence the protein of a much larger clone, which differs from the DNA translation at residue 7; a read error is likely, and the protein displayed is translated from the DNA. The rearrangement joins TRGV4 to TRGJ1 or TRGJ2. Matching the DNA to germline supplied the J gene, which TCRdb does not give. V lost 0 bases, J lost 12 bases, and 5 bases stayed unmatched. CDR3 length: 11 residues. Germline CDR1 is EGSTGY and CDR2 is YDSYTSSV. The CDR3, as DNA: TGTGCCACCTGGGATGGGCAGGGGAAACTCTTT. Its protein is CATWDGQGKLF.

As to this clone: A read error likely explains why the TCRdb protein, taken from a much larger clone, differs from this DNA's translation at residue 8; the protein shown is translated from the DNA. Other DNA sequences from this sample encode an identical CDR3 as well. The chain recombines TRGV9 with TRGJP. The CDR3 has 17 amino acids. The V segment lost 1 base and the J segment 6 bases; nucleotides outside the gene matches: 6. Per the germline V gene, CDR1 is GITISATS and CDR2 is ISYDGTV (reference sequence). The CDR3 bases are TGTGCCTTGTGGGAGGTCAGACGAGAGTTGGGCAAAAAAATCAAGGTATTT. Its protein product is CALWEVRRELGKKIKVF.

At least ten counts were recorded for this clone. The chain recombines TRGV2 with TRGJ1 or TRGJ2. This CDR3 contains 13 residues. Germline CDR1 is EGSNGY and CDR2 is YDSYNSKV. V shed 0 bases, J shed 10 bases, and the junction held 9 bases outside the gene matches. CDR3 in amino acids: CATWDGPRVKKLF. CDR3 in DNA: TGTGCCACCTGGGACGGGCCGAGAGTGAAGAAACTCTTT.

This clone was counted only a few times. A read error is likely here: a far larger clone is one base away. Other DNA variants within this sample encode the same CDR3. No J gene was named, though the V gene is TRGV9. This CDR3 region has 17 residues. Germline CDR1 is GITISATS and CDR2 is ISYDGTV (reference sequence). Written as DNA, the CDR3 is TGTGCCTTGTGGGAGTCCCCCCAAGAGTTGGGCAAAAAAATCAAGGTGTTT. Amino acids: CALWESPQELGKKIKVF.

This clone has a count of ten or more. A far larger clone is one nucleotide away, so this likely arose from a read error. Other DNA sequences in this sample translate to the same CDR3. The chain links TRGV9 to TRGJ1 or TRGJ2. The CDR3 is made up of 13 amino acids. Trimming cost V 1 base and J 6 bases; bases outside gene matches: 6. Germline V lookup: CDR1 GITISATS, CDR2 ISYDGTV (reference sequence). The chain's CDR3 is CALWEVPSYKKLF. DNA of the CDR3: TGTGCCTTGTGGGAGGTACCGAGTTATAAGAAACTCTTT.

In its sample, this clone was seen a few times. A far larger clone is one nucleotide away, so this likely arose from a read error. Other DNA sequences from this sample encode an identical CDR3 as well. The chain couples TRGV9 to TRGJ1 or TRGJ2. The J gene, left out of TCRdb, was set here by checking the DNA against germline. The trim removed 2 bases at V and 0 bases at J, leaving 16 bases unmatched. CDR3 length equals 18 residues. The germline gives CDR1 GITISATS, CDR2 ISYDGTV (reference sequence). The CDR3 sequence is CALWEGHPKTLNYYKKLF. The CDR3 region has the DNA TGTGCCTTGTGGGAGGGACACCCCAAAACCCTGAATTATTATAAGAAACTCTTT.

This clone appeared many times. The protein in TCRdb stems from a much larger clone and differs at residue 3 from this DNA's translation, likely a read error; here the protein is translated from the DNA. J is TRGJ1 or TRGJ2 and V is TRGV2. CDR1 is EGSNGY, CDR2 YDSYNSKV, per germline. This CDR3 contains 14 residues. CDR3 region: CAAWDGRPYYKKLF. The CDR3 coding sequence is TGTGCCGCCTGGGACGGTCGACCCTATTATAAGAAACTCTTT.

This clone occurred many times. It differs at one base from a far larger clone, so likely a read error. Other DNA sequences in the sample encode the same CDR3. This chain connects TRGV9 to TRGJP2. No J gene is reported in TCRdb; it was inferred here by comparing the DNA with germline. The germline CDR1 and CDR2 sequences are GITISATS and ISYDGTV (reference sequence). This CDR3 has 14 residues. The CDR3 sequence: CALWTYSSDWIKTF. CDR3 DNA: TGTGCCCTGTGGACTTATAGTAGTGATTGGATCAAGACGTTT.

This clone was picked up a small number of times. The TCRdb protein, from a much larger clone, departs from this DNA's translation at residue 11, likely by read error; the protein shown derives from the DNA. This chain connects TRGV9 to TRGJP2. Assignment of the J gene here rests on matching the DNA to germline, because TCRdb gives none. In germline, CDR1 is GITISATS, CDR2 ISYDGTV (reference sequence). The CDR3 contains 20 residues. V lost 0 bases and J lost 2; bases outside the gene matches: 18. In DNA, the CDR3 is TGTGCCTTGTGGGAGGTGCGGGGAAGTTACGTAGGGAGTAGTGATTGGATCAAGACGTTT. Translated: CALWEVRGSYVGSSDWIKTF.

This clone was observed many times. TCRdb records a much larger clone's protein for this DNA, with a difference at residue 3 that likely arises from a read error; the protein given is the translation of the DNA. This chain links TRGV2 with TRGJ1 or TRGJ2. The CDR3 has 13 residues. Germline lookup yields CDR1 EGSNGY and CDR2 YDSYNSKV. This chain's CDR3 is CAAWDPPGYKKLF. The CDR3 DNA reads as TGTGCCGCCTGGGACCCCCCGGGATATAAGAAACTCTTT.

This clone was counted only a few times. A far bigger clonotype differs at one base, so this is likely a read error. The sample contains more than one DNA sequence encoding this CDR3. The chain is built from TRGV4 and TRGJ1 or TRGJ2. Since TCRdb gives no J gene, matching the DNA to germline was used here to assign it. Germline CDR1 and CDR2: EGSTGY and YDSYTSSV. This CDR3 spans 14 amino acids. As DNA, the CDR3 is TGCGCCACCTGGGATGGGCCCGACTGGGGTGAGAAACTCTTT. Encoded protein: CATWDGPDWGEKLF.